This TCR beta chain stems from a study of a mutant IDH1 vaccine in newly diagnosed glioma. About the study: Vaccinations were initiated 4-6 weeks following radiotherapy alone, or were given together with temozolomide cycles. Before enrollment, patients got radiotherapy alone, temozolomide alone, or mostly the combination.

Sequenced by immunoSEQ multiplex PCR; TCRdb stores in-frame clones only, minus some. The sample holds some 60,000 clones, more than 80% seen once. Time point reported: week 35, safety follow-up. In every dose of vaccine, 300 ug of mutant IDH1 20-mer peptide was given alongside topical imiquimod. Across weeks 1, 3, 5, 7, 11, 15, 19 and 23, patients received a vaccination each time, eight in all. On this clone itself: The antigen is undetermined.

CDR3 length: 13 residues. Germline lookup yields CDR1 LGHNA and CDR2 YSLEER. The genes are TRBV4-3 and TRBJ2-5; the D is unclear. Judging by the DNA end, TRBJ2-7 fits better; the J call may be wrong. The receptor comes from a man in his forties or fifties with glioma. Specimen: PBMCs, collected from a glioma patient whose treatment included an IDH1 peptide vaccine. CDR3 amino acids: CASSQVLGNEQYF. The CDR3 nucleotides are TGCGCCAGCAGCCAAGTCTTAGGTAACGAGCAGTACTTC.